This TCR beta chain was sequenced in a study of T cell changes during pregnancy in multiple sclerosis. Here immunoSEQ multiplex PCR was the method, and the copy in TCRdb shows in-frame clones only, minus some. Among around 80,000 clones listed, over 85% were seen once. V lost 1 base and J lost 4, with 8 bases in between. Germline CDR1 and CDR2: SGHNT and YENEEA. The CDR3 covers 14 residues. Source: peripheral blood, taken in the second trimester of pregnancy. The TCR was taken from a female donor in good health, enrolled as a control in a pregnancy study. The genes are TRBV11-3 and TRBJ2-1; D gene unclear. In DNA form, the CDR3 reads TGTGCCAGCAGCTTAGCTGGAGCTTACAATGAGCAGTTCTTC. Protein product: CASSLAGAYNEQFF.